Sequencing of this T cell receptor beta chain was carried out in a study of T cell responses to AZD1222 COVID-19 vaccine. Method: immunoSEQ multiplex PCR; TCRdb's copy keeps in-frame clones and lacks some. The profile shows 160,000 or so clones, roughly 90% of them singletons. The TCR sequence derives from an adult who received the AZD1222 COVID-19 vaccine. This specimen consisted of peripheral blood, obtained 28 days after the second AZD1222 dose.

CDR3 DNA sequence: TGTGCCAGCAGCTTGGCCGGGACTAGCAATCATGAGCAGTTCTTC. This sequence encodes CASSLAGTSNHEQFF. This chain uses TRBV5-4 with TRBJ2-1, with 9 bases fitting TRBD2. Germline V gene data show CDR1 as SGHNT and CDR2 as YYREEE (reference sequence). The CDR3 consists of 15 residues. The V and J ends lost 0 bases and 8 bases, in that order; junction bases with no gene match: 6.